This TCR beta chain was sequenced in a study of control samples from healthy donors and cancer patients. Method: immunoSEQ multiplex PCR; TCRdb's copy keeps in-frame clones and lacks some. The data hold approximately 71,000 clones, with about 90% observed a single time. The CDR3 runs 15 residues. Germline loops: CDR1 SGHDT, CDR2 YYEEEE. V dropped 0 bases and J dropped 5 bases, with 11 bases sitting between them. This receptor was obtained from a man aged 55-75 years with lung cancer. Material for sequencing was PBMCs. The chain has TRBV5-6 and TRBJ1-4; possibly TRBD1 for D (6 bases). CDR3 amino acids: CASSLDRAPNEKLFF. Here the CDR3 DNA reads TGTGCCAGCAGCTTGGACAGGGCCCCAAATGAAAAACTGTTTTTT.